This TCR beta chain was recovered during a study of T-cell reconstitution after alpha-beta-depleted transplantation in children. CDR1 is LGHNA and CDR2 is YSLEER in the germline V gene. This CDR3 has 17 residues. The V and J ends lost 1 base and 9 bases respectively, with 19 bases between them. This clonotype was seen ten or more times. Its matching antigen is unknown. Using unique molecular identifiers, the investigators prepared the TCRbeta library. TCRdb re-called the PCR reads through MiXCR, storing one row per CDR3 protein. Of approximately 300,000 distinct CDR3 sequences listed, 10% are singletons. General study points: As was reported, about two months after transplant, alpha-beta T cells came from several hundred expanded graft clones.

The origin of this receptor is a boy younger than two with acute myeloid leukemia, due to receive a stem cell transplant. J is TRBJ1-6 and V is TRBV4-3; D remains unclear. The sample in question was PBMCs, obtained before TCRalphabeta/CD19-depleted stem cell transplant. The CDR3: CASSQGRGDLSGSPLHF. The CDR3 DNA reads TGCGCCAGCAGCCAAGGGAGAGGCGATCTCTCTGGTTCACCCCTCCACTTT.